A single sample gave rise to the 10 T cell receptor beta chains below, sequenced in a study of blood T cell repertoires in COVID-19. Sequencing was performed with immunoSEQ multiplex PCR; in TCRdb, only in-frame clones are kept and a portion is missing. This sample has about 81,000 clones, with approximately 90% found just once. The sample comprised PBMCs or T cells enriched from blood (not recorded which). The receptor set was obtained from a woman aged 45-65 years with acute COVID-19.

This clone appeared a single time. The chain is built from TRBV29-1 and TRBJ1-2, with a possible D match to TRBD1 (6 bases). Trimming took off 2 bases at V and 7 bases at J, with 11 bases between the two ends. Looked up from germline, CDR1 is SQVTM and CDR2 is ANQGSEA. The CDR3 runs to 12 residues. The CDR3 region is CSVELSGAGYTF. DNA for the CDR3: TGCAGCGTTGAATTGTCAGGGGCTGGCTACACCTTC.

The chain couples TRBV19 to TRBJ1-2, with D possibly TRBD1 on 6 matching bases. The V gene's germline CDR1 is LNHDA and CDR2 SQIVND (reference sequence). This CDR3 is built from 15 residues. Trimming shortened V by 4 bases and J by 6 bases, and 18 bases separated the two germline ends. CDR3 sequence: CASSTPSTGRNGYTF. In nucleotides, the CDR3 is TGTGCCAGTAGTACCCCCTCTACAGGGAGAAATGGCTACACCTTC.

This chain joins TRBV7-3 and TRBJ2-3; the D gene is possibly TRBD2 (5 bases). The V and J ends lost 4 bases and 4 bases respectively, with 21 bases between them. The CDR3 loop spans 17 amino acids. Germline loops: CDR1 SGHTA, CDR2 FQGTGA. The DNA of the CDR3 is TGTGCCAGCAGCTCTAACCTCGGGAATCTAGGCGCAGATACGCAGTATTTT. This sequence encodes CASSSNLGNLGADTQYF.

V gene TRBV5-1 combines with J gene TRBJ1-4; maybe TRBD1 (6 bases). The V gene's germline CDR1 is SGHRS and CDR2 YFSETQ. The CDR3 is 16 amino acids. V was cut by 4 bases and J by 0 bases, with 13 bases left in between. CDR3 sequence: CASSLYGQTTNEKLFF. The CDR3 DNA reads TGCGCCAGCAGCCTATACGGACAGACAACTAATGAAAAACTGTTTTTT.

This clone was seen more than once but under ten times. The chain carries TRBV5-8 and TRBJ1-1; 10 bases line up with TRBD1. The CDR3 extends over 16 amino acids. J was trimmed by 4 bases and V by 4 bases; bases with no gene match: 10. The germline CDR1 and CDR2 sequences are SGHTS and YDEGEE. The CDR3 loop is CASSGGQGGIPTEAFF. CDR3 DNA sequence: TGTGCCAGCAGCGGCGGACAGGGGGGAATTCCCACTGAAGCTTTCTTT.

The rearrangement joins TRBV7-2 to TRBJ2-2; possibly TRBD2 for D (5 bases). CDR3 length: 16 amino acids. Germline CDR1 reads SGHTA; CDR2 reads FQGNSA. Trimming cost V 4 bases and J 7 bases, with 19 bases left between them. CDR3 amino acids: CASSSTPSNRGGELFF. In nucleotides, the CDR3 is TGTGCCAGCAGCTCCACCCCATCAAACCGGGGCGGGGAGCTGTTTTTT.

The CDR3 nucleotides are TGTGCCAGCAGCACCAGACAGGCATACACTGAAGCTTTCTTT. Encoded protein: CASSTRQAYTEAFF. The rearrangement links TRBV7-2 to TRBJ1-1; weak D call: TRBD1 (6 bases). Germline CDR1 and CDR2: SGHTA and FQGNSA. V lost 5 bases and J 3 bases, leaving 13 bases between the germline ends. This CDR3 is 14 amino acids long.

This sequence joins TRBV4-1 and TRBJ2-7; TRBD1 aligns across 10 bases. This CDR3 spans 16 amino acids. The V gene's germline CDR1 is MGHRA and CDR2 YSYEKL. The V gene end was trimmed by 1 base and the J gene end by 3 bases; junction bases not matched to a gene: 6. Here the CDR3 reads CASSQVSGTGDYEQYF. Here the CDR3 DNA reads TGCGCCAGCAGCCAAGTATCCGGGACAGGGGACTACGAGCAGTACTTC.

This chain uses TRBV12-5 with TRBJ2-3, with D perhaps TRBD2 (6 bases). With 4 bases removed from V and 2 bases from J, the gap between germline ends came to 16 bases. The CDR3 sequence is 16 residues long. Germline CDR1 and CDR2: LGHNT and FRNRAP. CDR3 sequence reads: CASGSTRTTNTDTQYF. CDR3 DNA sequence: TGTGCTAGTGGTTCGACCCGGACTACAAACACAGATACGCAGTATTTT.

The rearrangement uses TRBV2 and TRBJ1-5, with 8 bases matching TRBD1. Looked up from germline, CDR1 is SNHLY and CDR2 is FYNNEI. V lost 4 bases to trimming and J lost 5 bases; unmatched junction nucleotides: 10. This CDR3 region has 16 residues. In DNA form, the CDR3 reads TGTGCCAGCAGTGCCCCAGGGGGCGCGAGTTATCAGCCCCAGCATTTT. Translated: CASSAPGGASYQPQHF.